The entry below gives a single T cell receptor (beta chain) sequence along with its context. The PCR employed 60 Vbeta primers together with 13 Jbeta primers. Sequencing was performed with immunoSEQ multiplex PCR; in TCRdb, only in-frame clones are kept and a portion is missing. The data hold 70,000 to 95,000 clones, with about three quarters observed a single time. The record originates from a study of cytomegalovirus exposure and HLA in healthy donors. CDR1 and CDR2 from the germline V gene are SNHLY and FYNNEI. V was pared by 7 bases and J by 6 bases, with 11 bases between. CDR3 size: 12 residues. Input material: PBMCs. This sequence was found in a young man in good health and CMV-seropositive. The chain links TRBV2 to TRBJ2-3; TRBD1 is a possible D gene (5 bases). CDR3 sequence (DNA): TGTGCCAGCAAGGGGCGCGAGGATACGCAGTATTTT. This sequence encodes CASKGREDTQYF.